Listed below are T cell receptor beta chains from one sample, sequenced in a study of T cell responses to AZD1222 COVID-19 vaccine. Here immunoSEQ multiplex PCR was the method, and the copy in TCRdb shows in-frame clones only, minus some. The table lists roughly 140,000 clones, approximately 89% of them singletons. Sequencing was performed on peripheral blood, taken on day 0 of AZD1222 vaccination. These receptors came from an adult in good health. Each CDR3 is given with its conserved first and last residue. D genes are given only for firm matches.

v_call: TRBV7-5
d_call: -
cdr3_aa: CARRDLRDRVNNEQFF

v_call: TRBV28
d_call: -
cdr3_aa: CASLPQTGGNQPQHF

v_call: TRBV19
d_call: -
cdr3_aa: CASSIVQGPYNEQFF

v_call: TRBV11-2
d_call: -
cdr3_aa: CASSFGGQSTDTQYF

v_call: TRBV6-2/TRBV6-3
d_call: -
cdr3_aa: CASSYLGESYNEQFF

v_call: TRBV7-9
d_call: -
cdr3_aa: CASSFGAANTQYF

v_call: TRBV24-1
d_call: TRBD1
cdr3_aa: CATSARGQGYNEQFF

v_call: TRBV28
d_call: TRBD2
cdr3_aa: CASTSTGLAGRGGELFF

v_call: TRBV4-2
d_call: TRBD2
cdr3_aa: CASEAGVGTGELFF

v_call: TRBV28
d_call: -
cdr3_aa: CASSSGETQYF

v_call: TRBV5-6
d_call: TRBD2
cdr3_aa: CASSLAVREGTDTQYF

v_call: TRBV24-1
d_call: -
cdr3_aa: CATSDAQGARPQHF

v_call: TRBV25-1
d_call: TRBD2
cdr3_aa: CASSEGGRVEQFF

v_call: TRBV4-1
d_call: -
cdr3_aa: CASNPDQGDYGYTF

v_call: TRBV15
d_call: TRBD1
cdr3_aa: CATSRGQGVYEQYF

v_call: TRBV19
d_call: TRBD1
cdr3_aa: CASSPGTGYTYEQYF

v_call: TRBV11-3
d_call: -
cdr3_aa: CASIAVGSYEQYF

v_call: TRBV12-3/TRBV12-4
d_call: TRBD1
cdr3_aa: CASSQGAYGYTF

v_call: TRBV3-1/TRBV3-2
d_call: -
cdr3_aa: CASSQEATGTLEQYF

v_call: TRBV7-8
d_call: -
cdr3_aa: CASRAIRNTGELFF

v_call: TRBV2
d_call: TRBD1
cdr3_aa: CASSEYGTGLRNQPQHF

v_call: TRBV5-4
d_call: TRBD2
cdr3_aa: CASSSSSGSTDTQYF

v_call: TRBV7-6
d_call: TRBD2
cdr3_aa: CASSPTSGSSNEQFF

v_call: TRBV28
d_call: -
cdr3_aa: CASSSPGGSQQETQYF

v_call: TRBV27
d_call: -
cdr3_aa: CASQVSAGTEAFF

v_call: TRBV30
d_call: -
cdr3_aa: CACILGGNEQFF

v_call: TRBV2
d_call: TRBD1
cdr3_aa: CASRDSHIYNSPLHF

v_call: TRBV7-2
d_call: TRBD1
cdr3_aa: CASSRDRGSYEQYF

v_call: TRBV6-5
d_call: TRBD1
cdr3_aa: CATQTGLTGNTIYF

v_call: TRBV18
d_call: -
cdr3_aa: CASSPSTTNTGELFF

v_call: TRBV25-1
d_call: -
cdr3_aa: CASRDSGLAAEQYF

v_call: TRBV5-6
d_call: TRBD2
cdr3_aa: CASSPLAGGTDEQYF

v_call: TRBV9
d_call: TRBD2
cdr3_aa: CASSVGLAGNTDTQYF

v_call: TRBV28
d_call: -
cdr3_aa: CASSLQGMVQPQHF

v_call: TRBV6-5
d_call: -
cdr3_aa: CASSYRDTLFEAFF

v_call: TRBV28
d_call: TRBD1
cdr3_aa: CASSTQGSGYTF

v_call: TRBV9
d_call: -
cdr3_aa: CASSPPGGSSDTQYF

v_call: TRBV3-1/TRBV3-2
d_call: -
cdr3_aa: CASSQDEGLGEQYF

v_call: TRBV21-1
d_call: -
cdr3_aa: CASTPLNQYQETQYF

v_call: TRBV7-2
d_call: TRBD2
cdr3_aa: CASSLRGPVAGAQFF

v_call: TRBV28
d_call: -
cdr3_aa: CASSLTGNPQGTQYF

v_call: TRBV18
d_call: -
cdr3_aa: CASSPPGTSSGNTIYF

v_call: TRBV5-1
d_call: -
cdr3_aa: CASSLTQAGPRETQYF

v_call: TRBV7-8
d_call: TRBD2
cdr3_aa: CASSSRGTSGNEQFF

v_call: TRBV5-6
d_call: -
cdr3_aa: CASSRVNTEAFF

v_call: TRBV5-1
d_call: TRBD1
cdr3_aa: CASSPMDRVDEQFF

v_call: TRBV6-5
d_call: -
cdr3_aa: CASSYSGGEQFF

v_call: TRBV9
d_call: -
cdr3_aa: CASKDPSLYGYTF

v_call: TRBV28
d_call: -
cdr3_aa: CASSLGPNWRISGNTIYF

v_call: TRBV7-9
d_call: -
cdr3_aa: CASSLLGEGETQYF

v_call: TRBV4-3
d_call: TRBD2
cdr3_aa: CASSQDLAGGYEQFF

v_call: TRBV5-1
d_call: TRBD2
cdr3_aa: CASSLGTSGRYTDTQYF

v_call: TRBV28
d_call: TRBD1
cdr3_aa: CASGTGRSWGNTIYF

v_call: TRBV30
d_call: -
cdr3_aa: CACIPGYNQPQHF

v_call: TRBV7-9
d_call: TRBD1
cdr3_aa: CASSLGPGGALDGYTF

v_call: TRBV11-1
d_call: -
cdr3_aa: CASSLNEWTEAFF

v_call: TRBV15
d_call: TRBD2
cdr3_aa: CATSRDLGLANTGELFF

v_call: TRBV9
d_call: -
cdr3_aa: CASSVEGTLEETQYF

v_call: TRBV18
d_call: TRBD1
cdr3_aa: CASSPSRQGSEQYF

v_call: TRBV18
d_call: TRBD1
cdr3_aa: CASGRDRGHLKNEQYF